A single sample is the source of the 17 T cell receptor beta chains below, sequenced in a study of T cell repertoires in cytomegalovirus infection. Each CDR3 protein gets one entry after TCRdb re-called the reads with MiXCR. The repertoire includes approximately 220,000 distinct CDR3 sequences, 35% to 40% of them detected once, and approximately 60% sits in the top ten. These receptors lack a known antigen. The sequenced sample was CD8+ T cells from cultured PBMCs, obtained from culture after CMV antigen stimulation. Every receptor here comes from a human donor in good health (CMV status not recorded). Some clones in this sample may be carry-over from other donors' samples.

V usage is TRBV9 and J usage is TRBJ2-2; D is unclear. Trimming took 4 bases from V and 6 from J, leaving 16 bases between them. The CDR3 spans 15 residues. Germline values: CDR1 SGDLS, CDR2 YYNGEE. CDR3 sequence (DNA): TGTGCCAGCAGCTACGGACGGAGCTTAGCCGGGGAGCTGTTTTTT. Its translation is CASSYGRSLAGELFF.

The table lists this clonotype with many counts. The CDR3, as DNA: TGTGCCAGCAGTTTATCAAACCCTACCTACAATGAGCAGTTCTTC. This encodes CASSLSNPTYNEQFF. This chain joins TRBV27 and TRBJ2-1; D is undetermined. Trimming stripped 0 bases from V and 2 bases from J, with 8 bases between. CDR1 MNHEY and CDR2 SMNVEV come from the germline V gene (reference sequence). The CDR3 sequence is 15 residues long.

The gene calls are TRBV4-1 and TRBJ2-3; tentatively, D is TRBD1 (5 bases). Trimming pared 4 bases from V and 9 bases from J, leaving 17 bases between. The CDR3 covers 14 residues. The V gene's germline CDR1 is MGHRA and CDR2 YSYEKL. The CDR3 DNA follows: TGCGCCAGCAGCCTCCTAGGGGCCGGAGTGACGCAGTATTTT. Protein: CASSLLGAGVTQYF.

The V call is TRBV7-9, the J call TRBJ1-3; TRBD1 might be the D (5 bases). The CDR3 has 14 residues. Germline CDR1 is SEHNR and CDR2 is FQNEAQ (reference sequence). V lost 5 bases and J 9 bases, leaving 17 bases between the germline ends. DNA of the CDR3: TGTGCCAGCAGCGAGCAGGGACCGCGCGGCACCATATATTTT. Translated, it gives CASSEQGPRGTIYF.

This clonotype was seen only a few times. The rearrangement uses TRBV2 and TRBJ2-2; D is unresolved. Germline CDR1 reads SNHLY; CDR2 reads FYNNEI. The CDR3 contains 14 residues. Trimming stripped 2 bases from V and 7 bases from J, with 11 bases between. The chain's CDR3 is CASSENRYLGELFF. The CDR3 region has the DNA TGTGCCAGCAGTGAAAATAGATACCTCGGGGAGCTGTTTTTT.

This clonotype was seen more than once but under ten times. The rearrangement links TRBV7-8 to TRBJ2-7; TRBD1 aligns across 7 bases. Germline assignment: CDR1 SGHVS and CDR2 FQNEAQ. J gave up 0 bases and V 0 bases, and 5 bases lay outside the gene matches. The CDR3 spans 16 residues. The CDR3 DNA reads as TGTGCCAGCAGCTTAGCTTACGGGACAGCCTCCTACGAGCAGTACTTC. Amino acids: CASSLAYGTASYEQYF.

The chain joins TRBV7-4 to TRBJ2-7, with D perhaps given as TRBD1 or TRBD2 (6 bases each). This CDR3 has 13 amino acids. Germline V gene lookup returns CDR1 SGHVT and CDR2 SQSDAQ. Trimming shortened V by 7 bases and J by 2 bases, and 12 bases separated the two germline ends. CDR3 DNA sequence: TGTGCCAGCACCCTAGGGGGGCCCTACGAGCAGTACTTC. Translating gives CASTLGGPYEQYF.

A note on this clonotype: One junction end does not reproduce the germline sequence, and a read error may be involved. This CDR3 is CASSQDVPASGGRNEQFF. CDR3 DNA sequence: TGTGCCAGCAGCCAAGATGTTCCGGCTAGCGGGGGGAGGAATGAGCAGTTCTTC. The chain is built from TRBV4-1 and TRBJ2-1, with 11 bases that match TRBD2. CDR3 length equals 18 residues. In germline, CDR1 is MGHRA, CDR2 YSYEKL.

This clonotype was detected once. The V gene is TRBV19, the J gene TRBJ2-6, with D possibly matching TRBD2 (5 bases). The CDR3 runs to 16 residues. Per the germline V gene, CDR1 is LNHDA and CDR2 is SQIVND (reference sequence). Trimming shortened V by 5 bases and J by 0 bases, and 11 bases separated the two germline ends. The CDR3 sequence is CASSPGLLSGANVLTF. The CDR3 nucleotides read TGTGCCAGTAGTCCTGGACTGCTCTCTGGGGCCAACGTCCTGACTTTC.

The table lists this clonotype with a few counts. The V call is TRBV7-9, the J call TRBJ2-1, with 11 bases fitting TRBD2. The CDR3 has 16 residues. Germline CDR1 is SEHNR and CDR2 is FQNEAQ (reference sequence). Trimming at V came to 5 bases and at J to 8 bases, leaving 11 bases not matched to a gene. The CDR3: CASSPSGGPTGHEQFF. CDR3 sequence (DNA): TGTGCCAGCAGCCCTAGCGGGGGGCCAACCGGACATGAGCAGTTCTTC. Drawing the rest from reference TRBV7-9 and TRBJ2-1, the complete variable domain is DTGVSQNPRHKITKRGQNVTFRCDPISEHNRLYWYRQTLGQGPEFLTYFQNEAQLEKSRLLSDRFSAERPKGSFSTLEIQRTEQGDSAMYLCASSPSGGPTGHEQFFGPGTRLTVL.

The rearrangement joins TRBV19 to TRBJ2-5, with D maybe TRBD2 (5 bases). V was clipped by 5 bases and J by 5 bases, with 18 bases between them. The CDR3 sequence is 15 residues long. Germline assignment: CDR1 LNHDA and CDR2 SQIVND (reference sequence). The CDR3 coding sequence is TGTGCCAGTAGTCCAATTGAGGGAGCGGCTGAGACCCAGTACTTC. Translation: CASSPIEGAAETQYF.

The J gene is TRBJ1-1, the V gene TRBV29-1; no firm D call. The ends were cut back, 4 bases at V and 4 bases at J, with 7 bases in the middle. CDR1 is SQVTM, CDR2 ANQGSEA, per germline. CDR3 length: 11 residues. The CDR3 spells CSVARATEAFF. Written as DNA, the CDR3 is TGCAGCGTTGCGAGGGCCACTGAAGCTTTCTTT.

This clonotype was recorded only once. CDR3 sequence: CASSFGDRSYEQYF. CDR3 nucleotides: TGTGCCAGCAGTTTTGGGGACAGGTCCTACGAGCAGTACTTC. V is TRBV27 and J is TRBJ2-7; 8 bases are shared with TRBD1. After removal of 3 bases from V and 1 base from J, the junction contained 2 bases not matched to a gene. CDR3 length equals 14 residues. CDR1 is MNHEY, CDR2 SMNVEV, per germline (reference sequence).

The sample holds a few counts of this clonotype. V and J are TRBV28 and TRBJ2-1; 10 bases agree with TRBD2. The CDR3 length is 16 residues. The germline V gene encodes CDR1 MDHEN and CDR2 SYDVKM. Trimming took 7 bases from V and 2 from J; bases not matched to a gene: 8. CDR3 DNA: TGTGCCAGCAACGAACCGGGACTAGCGCCCTACAATGAGCAGTTCTTC. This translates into CASNEPGLAPYNEQFF.

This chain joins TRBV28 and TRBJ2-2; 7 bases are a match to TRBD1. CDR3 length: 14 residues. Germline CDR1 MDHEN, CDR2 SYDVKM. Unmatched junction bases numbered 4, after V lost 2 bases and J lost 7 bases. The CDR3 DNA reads TGTGCCAGCAGTTTAGAACAGGGGTTCGGGGAGCTGTTTTTT. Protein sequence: CASSLEQGFGELFF. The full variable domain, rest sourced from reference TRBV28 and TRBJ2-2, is DVKVTQSSRYLVKRTGEKVFLECVQDMDHENMFWYRQDPGLGLRLIYFSYDVKMKEKGDIPEGYSVSREKKERFSLILESASTNQTSMYLCASSLEQGFGELFFGEGSRLTVL.

CDR3 nucleotides: TGCAGTGCTTTTAGCGGGAGGGCCAACAATGAGCAGTTCTTC. Protein sequence: CSAFSGRANNEQFF. The chain carries TRBV20-1 and TRBJ2-1; TRBD2 aligns across 11 bases. The germline V gene encodes CDR1 DFQATT and CDR2 SNEGSKA (reference sequence). The CDR3 runs 14 residues. With V trimmed by 5 bases and J by 5 bases, 5 bases remained unmatched.

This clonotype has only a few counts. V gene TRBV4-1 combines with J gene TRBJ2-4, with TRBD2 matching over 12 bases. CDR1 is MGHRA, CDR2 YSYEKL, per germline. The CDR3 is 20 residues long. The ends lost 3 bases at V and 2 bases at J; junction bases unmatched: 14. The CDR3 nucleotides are TGCGCCAGCAGCCATCAACTAGCGGGAGGCACAGGGTCGACCAAAAACATTCAGTACTTC. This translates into CASSHQLAGGTGSTKNIQYF.